The entry that follows covers one TCR beta chain sequence. The specificity of this receptor is unknown. Base qualities are not at hand, and no much larger clone is one base apart. Receptors were amplified or captured by the immunoSEQ multiplex PCR assay. For most patients, high-throughput TCR-beta CDR3 sequencing of genomic DNA was performed by Adaptive Biotechnologies. The source study handled its data this way. Adaptive's ImmunoSEQ software was the source of the TCR sequencing data for 18 patients, while three other patients were processed with MiXCR and VDJtools. CDR3 nucleotide sequences shared between donor and recipient were removed because their origin could not be assigned. At least 2-fold expansion over unstimulated cells and a minimum CFSE-low frequency of 0.002% (template counts) or 0.001% (read counts) were required for clones to be classified as alloreactive. Mappable clones were those detected in sequenced pre-transplant spleen, lymph node, or MLR CFSE-low populations of the donor or recipient. The cumulative frequency of alloreactive clones was calculated as a percentage of all sequences, weighted by copy number. TCRdb stores this immuneACCESS table with in-frame sequences only. Part of the clones is absent; in the studies checked, under half of the shortfall reflects unresolved V genes, and no reason is known for the rest. V, J and clone size were drawn from that table, and D and trimming were deduced from the DNA. Across this sample there are 20,000 or so clones, with around 90% seen only once. Under 2% of the sample rests with the top ten.

The sample comes from a study of graft-versus-host responses after intestinal transplantation (dated by TCRdb to 2020 to 2022). About the investigation overall: Recipients received multivisceral, liver-intestinal, or isolated intestinal transplants. Anti-thymocyte globulin induction was given to all recipients, followed by maintenance tacrolimus and steroids for 2 to 3 years. The cohort enrolled 24 intestinal transplant recipients, one of whom was a retransplant, and a few patients without pretransplant specimens were excluded. After intestinal transplantation, graft-versus-host and host-versus-graft alloreactive T cell clones in the graft, circulation and bone marrow were tracked using bulk TCR-beta CDR3 sequencing. To identify alloreactive clones, pre-transplant mixed lymphocyte reaction products were sequenced and compared with unstimulated pre-transplant donor and recipient T cells. Rather than going through the commercial service, samples from a few later patients were sequenced in-house on an Illumina MiSeq and processed with MiXCR. A peak of at least 4% donor T cells among recipient peripheral blood mononuclear cells was the definition used for donor T cell macrochimerism.

Counted from cysteine to phenylalanine, this CDR3 has 16 amino acids. The CDR3 DNA has 48 bases and is translated from base 1. Paper-wide results and their limitations: Early after transplant, peak levels of circulating GvH clones were found to be associated with declines in HvG clones. The relatively low number and heterogeneity of intestinal transplant patients limited the conclusions. GvH clones were detected in recipient bone marrow, and some appeared earlier in ileal mucosa or blood, consistent with an intestinal mucosal origin. In patients with donor T cell macrochimerism, the allografts had high GvH to HvG T cell clonal ratios.

Blood samples were collected up to 4 times in the first month after transplant and then at least monthly when available. This sample comprised PBMCs, obtained around 350 days after transplant. The TCR sequence derives from a human patient who received an intestinal transplant, so some T cells may come from the graft donor. This receptor chain uses TRBV21-1 and TRBJ2-7; TRBD1, the table's D call, lacks a check against the DNA. TRBV21-1 represents a pseudogene. The DNA sequence follows: TGTGCCAGCACCTGCCGGCAGACAGGGGTATCCTACGAGCAGTACTTC. It encodes CASTCRQTGVSYEQYF.